The next 11 T cell receptor beta chains were all read from a single sample in a study of neurological immune-mediated disorders (dated by TCRdb to the late 2010s). Libraries were constructed by 5' RACE. Sequencing instrument: Illumina HiSeq 2500. TCRdb reran the public reads through fastp at Q25 and MiXCR, keeping productive beta chains. Rows with one shared CDR3 protein collapse into an entry with the most common genes and DNA. The sample table holds tens of thousands of distinct CDR3 sequences, of which 3% to 4.5% were seen once. The top ten hold about 2.9% of the sample. Sequenced material: PBMCs. The receptor source for this set is a woman aged 45-60 years with multiple sclerosis.

This clonotype was observed many times. The chain carries TRBV6-2 or TRBV6-3 and TRBJ1-6; no clear D gene. Between the trimmed V and J ends, which lost 4 bases and 3 bases, there was a span of 10 bases. The CDR3 is made up of 15 amino acids. Germline V lookup: CDR1 MNHEY, CDR2 SVGEGT. CDR3 protein: CASSFGPRYNSPLHF. CDR3 in DNA: TGTGCCAGCAGTTTCGGACCGCGCTATAATTCACCCCTCCACTTT.

The sample holds many counts of this clonotype. V is TRBV3-1 and J is TRBJ2-5; 7 nucleotides agree with TRBD1. The length of the CDR3 is 16 residues. CDR1 and CDR2 (germline): LGHDT, YNNKEL (reference sequence). J gave up 4 bases and V 3 bases, and 11 bases lay outside the gene matches. The CDR3 is CASSQGTVTDRETQYF. The CDR3 coding sequence is TGTGCCAGCAGCCAGGGGACAGTCACGGACAGAGAGACCCAGTACTTC.

This clonotype was seen at least ten times. The chain combines TRBV5-1 with TRBJ2-7, with TRBD2 as a possible D gene (6 bases). V dropped 4 bases and J dropped 0 bases, with 11 bases sitting between them. The CDR3 runs to 14 residues. In germline, CDR1 is SGHRS, CDR2 YFSETQ. As DNA, the CDR3 is TGCGCCAGCAGCCACCCGGGGGTCTCCTACGAGCAGTACTTC. It specifies CASSHPGVSYEQYF.

About this clonotype: This may come from a read error, since a much larger clone is one base off. This chain joins TRBV9 and TRBJ2-2; D gene ambiguous. V was clipped by 4 bases and J by 1 base, with 11 bases between them. Germline CDR1 and CDR2: SGDLS and YYNGEE. The CDR3 covers 15 residues. The CDR3 nucleotides are TGTGCCAGCAGCCTCACAAGAAAGAACACCGGGGAGCTGTTTTTT. It specifies CASSLTRKNTGELFF.

This clonotype was counted many times. This sequence joins TRBV20-1 and TRBJ2-3; the match to TRBD2 covers 11 bases. The CDR3 totals 16 residues. The J segment lost 2 bases and the V segment lost 3 bases, leaving 7 bases of the junction unmatched. Per the germline V gene, CDR1 is DFQATT and CDR2 is SNEGSKA (reference sequence). Here the CDR3 reads CSASSTSGGSTDTQYF. DNA of the CDR3: TGCAGTGCTAGCTCCACTAGCGGGGGATCCACAGATACGCAGTATTTT.

Many counts were recorded for this clonotype. In DNA form, the CDR3 reads TGCAGTGCTAGAGACCCAGTCCGCTCTGGAAACACCATATATTTT. The encoded protein is CSARDPVRSGNTIYF. This sequence joins TRBV20-1 and TRBJ1-3; D remains unclear. The CDR3 sequence is 15 residues long. The V end was cut by 0 bases, the J end by 0 bases, with 9 bases between. Germline-derived CDR1 and CDR2 are DFQATT and SNEGSKA (reference sequence).

This clonotype was counted many times. The chain carries TRBV20-1 and TRBJ2-1; 7 bases are a match to TRBD2. The CDR3 has 14 amino acids. The junction had 3 bases not matched to a gene; V was cut back by 3 bases and J by 1 base. Per germline, CDR1 DFQATT and CDR2 SNEGSKA (reference sequence). The CDR3 sequence is CSARRGGSYNEQFF. Here the CDR3 DNA reads TGCAGTGCTAGGCGCGGGGGTTCCTACAATGAGCAGTTCTTC.

This clonotype appeared many times. V is TRBV19 and J is TRBJ1-5, with 10 bases identical to TRBD1. The CDR3 is 14 amino acids. Trimming cost V 8 bases and J 7 bases; bases outside gene matches: 8. The germline gives CDR1 LNHDA, CDR2 SQIVND (reference sequence). The CDR3 DNA reads as TGTGCCAGTGGGGGACAGGGGTCCTTGCAGCCCCAGCATTTT. The encoded protein is CASGGQGSLQPQHF.

This clonotype was seen at least ten times. The chain links TRBV6-5 to TRBJ2-1, with D perhaps TRBD1 or TRBD2 (5 bases each). Germline loops: CDR1 MNHEY, CDR2 SVGAGI. The CDR3 extends over 16 amino acids. Trimming removed 0 bases from V and 0 bases from J, with 9 bases in between. CDR3 nucleotide sequence: TGTGCCAGCAGTTACTCTGAAGGGACCTCCTACAATGAGCAGTTCTTC. This sequence encodes CASSYSEGTSYNEQFF.

This clonotype was observed many times. The chain links TRBV6-5 to TRBJ2-7, with a tentative D call TRBD2 (5 bases). CDR1 and CDR2 from the germline V gene are MNHEY and SVGAGI. V was pared by 6 bases and J by 3 bases, with 15 bases between. The CDR3 runs to 14 residues. CDR3 nucleotide sequence: TGTGCCAGCAGGCGACCGGGGAAGGGCTACGAGCAGTACTTC. Protein sequence: CASRRPGKGYEQYF.

This clonotype was picked up many times. This sequence joins TRBV28 and TRBJ1-2; D call uncertain. This CDR3 is built from 14 residues. Germline V CDR1 and CDR2: MDHEN, SYDVKM. The ends were cut back, 5 bases at V and 2 bases at J, with 12 bases in the middle. CDR3 in DNA: TGTGCCAGCAGTGCAGTTACACAGAACTATGGCTACACCTTC. It translates to CASSAVTQNYGYTF.